This TCR beta chain appears in the sequencing data of a study of cytomegalovirus exposure and HLA in healthy donors (dated by TCRdb to the late 2010s). Study-wide context: An earlier analysis of 587 of the donors reported about 260 Gb of sequence data and some 110 million unique TCR beta sequences obtained from approximately 180 million T cells. Across some 400 genotyped donors of the cohort, an average of about 250,000 unique TCR beta nucleotide sequences per donor were sequenced, and 15% to 20% of those sequences were non-productive. Typing coverage varied by locus: roughly 629-640 donors for A, B, C, DRB1 and DQB1; roughly 560 for DQA1; about 600 for DPA1; roughly 470 for DPB1. Class I and class II HLA loci were covered by the typing at four-digit resolution. Around 300 gigabases of sequencing data and roughly 90 million unique TCR sequences were included in an early release covering over 600 HLA-typed donors. In an earlier analysis of 550 to 700 of the donors, high-throughput TCR beta sequencing was used to judge whether each TCR beta V gene segment behaved as functional or pseudogenic. To predict cytomegalovirus infection status, the study combined high-throughput TCR immunosequencing, statistical association of individual TCRs with disease status, and machine learning. The later analysis used no new phenotypic data to find candidate immune exposures, relying instead on TCR beta sequences and their occurrence across donors. Besides the first cohort of hundreds of subjects, a separate validation cohort made up of about 120 different subjects was used. A handful of DR-DQ haplotypes were handled as single units for association and clustering because linkage in the cohort was strong. The study profiled the T cell repertoires of approximately 700 subjects by immunosequencing and related them to cytomegalovirus serostatus. In a later analysis, previously published TCR beta repertoires from 550 to 700 donors were re-analyzed and high-resolution HLA genotyping was added so that TCR occurrence patterns could be studied. Every discovery cohort repertoire had been produced on one sequencing platform. The genetic ancestry cluster associated with self-reported Caucasian donors included 81% of the roughly 360 genotyped donors. A later genetic analysis took genome-wide SNP genotypes for about 65% of the 666 donors and used that subset as a discovery cohort. The aim of the study was to test whether cataloging public T cell receptors could identify signatures of past pathogen exposure. Alongside the repertoire data, information on donor age, sex, ethnicity and CMV serostatus was compiled.

Library preparation employed the immunoSEQ multiplex PCR assay. For the multiplex PCR, a mixture combining 60 forward primers for TCR Vbeta segments and 13 reverse primers for TCR Jbeta segments was used. A multiplex PCR assay on genomic DNA amplified the CDR3 region of rearranged TCR beta genes. The amplified TCR beta libraries were sequenced on the Illumina HiSeq System as 87-base-pair reads. The study's processing was this. In a later analysis, 80 million or so unique TCR beta chains were counted across the roughly 670 repertoires, and roughly 11 million of these chains were shared by at least two donors. Raw reads were error-corrected and collapsed into unique sequences with a nearest-neighbor algorithm that merged closely related sequences to remove PCR and sequencing errors. Alignment of CDR3 sequences to IMGT reference sequences was used to assign V, D and J gene segments. For a sequence to be retained, at least a six-nucleotide match to both a V gene segment and a J gene segment was required. A rearrangement counted as productive if the CDR3 had no stop codons and remained in frame with V and J, and every other rearrangement counted as non-productive. CDR3 was defined by IMGT convention, running from the second conserved V-encoded cysteine to the conserved J-encoded phenylalanine. The earlier analysis of some 550 of the donors excluded any sequence lacking an unambiguous match to a single V gene segment. An earlier analysis of approximately 590 of the donors classified V segments as functional when productive rearrangements were above 56.7% and as segregating when the standard deviation between donors was above 5%. A statistical classification framework was built for diagnosing cytomegalovirus status from the catalog of TCR beta chain sequences. V and J gene assignment, in a later analysis, came from comparing TCR nucleotide sequences with IMGT/GENE-DB human TR gene sequences. In a later analysis, CDR3 sequences and most-parsimonious VDJ recombination scenarios were assigned using the TCRdist pipeline. A later analysis defined each TCR beta chain by its CDR3 amino acid sequence plus V-gene family, and excluded reads lacking a unique V-gene family. A later analysis removed 550 to 700 highly shared, low-generation-probability nucleotide sequences to deal with suspected cross-contamination and a sequencing artifact. A later analysis calculated a clonal expansion index for each public chain from normalized within-repertoire ranks of inferred template counts. Generation probabilities in a later analysis came from a VDJ recombination model fitted to out-of-frame rearrangements, and those results were checked against IGoR. In a later analysis, TCR-TCR, TCR-HLA and TCR-CMV co-occurrence was scored with hypergeometric tests, and a repertoire-size bias correction was applied to TCR pairs. A later analysis estimated false discovery rates by permuting HLA or CMV assignments 20 times. A later analysis grouped co-occurring TCRs with DBSCAN, adding TCRdist sequence similarity when clustering within HLA-allele-positive subsets. Co-occurrence clustering excluded repertoires with fewer than 30,000 or more than 120,000 public chains, plus five with anomalous nucleotide sharing. Drawn from immuneACCESS, this table holds only the in-frame rearrangements with V and J called that TCRdb kept. Clones are partly lost; checked studies trace under half to an unresolved V gene and leave the rest unexplained. That table furnishes V, J and clone size, whereas the DNA furnished D and trimming. In this sample the table shows 85,000 to 130,000 clones, around 80% of which occur a single time. The ten biggest clones cover approximately 3.7% of the sample.

In regard to this clone: What this receptor recognizes is not known. Base qualities are missing; no much larger clone stands one base away.

Overall results and qualifications from the work: When HLA alleles, especially DR and DQ, strongly co-occurred, attributing TCR associations to individual alleles was difficult. In a later analysis, 16,951 TCR beta sequences were associated with specific HLA alleles at a false discovery rate of 0.05. In a later analysis, most CMV-associated TCR beta chains were found to appear HLA-restricted, with HLA associations seemingly driven largely by CMV exposure. A further reported finding was that TCR beta sequences accurately predicted the HLA-A and HLA-B alleles for most subjects in the first cohort. Linkage disequilibrium might explain the correlated functional status among segregating V segments, but an unknown experimental factor could not be ruled out. Cytomegalovirus status was reported to be diagnosed by the classifier with high specificity and sensitivity in both the original and validation cohorts. In an earlier analysis of fewer than 750 of the donors, most TCR beta V segments were observed in productive rearrangements about 87% or about 30% of the time, broadly matching IMGT annotations. Three of the identified cytomegalovirus-associated TCR beta chains were confirmed in vitro to be specific for cytomegalovirus antigens. Presence/absence analyses assumed roughly uniform sequencing depth across donors, an assumption that may not hold. Because HLA typing was missing for some donors at each locus, association tests included only the typed subset. A later genetic analysis associated a missense DCLRE1C variant with V-gene and J-gene trimming of TCR beta chains, and an independent cohort replicated the association. The cohort was sequenced for TCR beta chains only, and without alpha or paired-chain data the features that could be detected were limited. CMV serostatus was the only immune exposure information available for the cohort. Compared with the roughly 710-donor mean, donors in an Asian-associated ancestry cluster had fewer N-insertions in productive TCRs, according to a later genetic analysis. A total of some 180 TCR beta chains were listed by the study as associated with cytomegalovirus. It was suggested by the authors that the approach could potentially be generalized to other disease states and immunological phenotypes. A group of highly shared sequence variants was considered likely to be a technical artifact of the sequencing pipeline. A later analysis found that HLA-associated TCR beta chains were more clonally expanded and had lower generation probabilities than equally common non-associated chains. In a later analysis, several top co-occurrence clusters were reported to appear linked to parvovirus B19, influenza, CMV and Epstein-Barr virus. The earlier analysis of around 600 of the donors excluded around 17 rarely observed V segments, including chromosome 9 orphons, because counts were too low. While some public TCRs were present in many individuals, most TCR sequences turned up only very rarely across donors. A later analysis found that TCR association rates varied across HLA loci, with DRB1 alleles showing the most associated TCRs and HLA-C alleles the fewest.

The cohort comprised some 700 healthy bone marrow donors. At the time of sampling, all cohort members were nominally healthy, though unrecorded immune exposures were likely present. The donor tested CMV seronegative and was one of the 352 seronegative cohort members. A peripheral blood sample was provided by each donor, and peripheral blood mononuclear cells were used for TCR beta sequencing. The Qiagen DNeasy Blood Extraction Kit was used to extract genomic DNA from the blood cell samples. Sequenced sample: PBMCs. This TCR was sampled from a man in his fifties or sixties in good health and CMV-seronegative.

The DNA sequence reads TGTGCCATCAGTGAGCAGGGGGCGAGCAATCAGCCCCAGCATTTT. This sequence encodes CAISEQGASNQPQHF. This receptor chain uses TRBV10-3 and TRBJ1-5, with 8 bases aligning to TRBD1. Per the germline V gene, ENHRY is the CDR1 and SYGVKD is the CDR2. V is trimmed back by 2 bases and J by 1 base, and the junction contains 1 base that no gene match accounts for. There are 15 amino acids in the CDR3, from cysteine to phenylalanine inclusive. Only the CDR3 part of the read is kept: 45 bases, read in frame from the first base.